Shown below are 29 T cell receptor beta chains from a single sample sequenced in a study of blood T cell repertoires in COVID-19. Profiled with immunoSEQ multiplex PCR; TCRdb holds only in-frame clones, not every one. The sample has approximately 300,000 clones, roughly 90% seen once. Specimen: peripheral blood. Every receptor here comes from a woman aged 45 to 65 with active or convalescent COVID-19.

The genes are TRBV28 and TRBJ2-7, with D tentatively TRBD1 (5 bases). Trimming pared 3 bases from V and 2 bases from J, leaving 23 bases between. The CDR3 extends over 18 amino acids. CDR1 MDHEN and CDR2 SYDVKM come from the germline V gene. This CDR3 reads CASSLSLTTGLPTYEQYF. CDR3 DNA: TGTGCCAGCAGTTTGTCTCTTACAACAGGCCTCCCCACCTACGAGCAGTACTTC.

The J gene is TRBJ1-1, the V gene TRBV11-3; D might be TRBD1 (5 bases). The V end lost 3 bases, the J end lost 7 bases, and 12 bases lay between the germline ends. Germline CDR1 and CDR2: SGHNT and YENEEA. CDR3 length: 13 amino acids. Written as DNA, the CDR3 is TGTGCCAGCAGCTTGGAGGGGTTGGGTGAAGCTTTCTTT. It specifies CASSLEGLGEAFF.

This chain connects TRBV2 to TRBJ1-1, with 10 bases that match TRBD1. The CDR3 contains 13 residues. The J segment lost 4 bases and the V segment lost 11 bases, leaving 7 bases of the junction unmatched. Germline V gene lookup returns CDR1 SNHLY and CDR2 FYNNEI. The CDR3 spells CAGQTGGFTEAFF. The CDR3 nucleotides are TGTGCCGGACAGACAGGGGGCTTCACTGAAGCTTTCTTT.

This chain uses TRBV5-1 with TRBJ1-1; D remains unclear. V was trimmed by 0 bases and J by 1 base, leaving 10 bases between them. CDR1 and CDR2 (germline): SGHRS, YFSETQ. This CDR3 comprises 15 residues. CDR3 in DNA: TGCGCCAGCAGCTTGGGTCAGGCGACGAACACTGAAGCTTTCTTT. It codes for CASSLGQATNTEAFF.

This clone was recorded once. The rearrangement links TRBV7-9 to TRBJ2-3; D call uncertain. The CDR3 is 12 residues long. Deletions cut 5 bases from V and 6 bases from J, with 9 bases between. Germline assignment: CDR1 SEHNR and CDR2 FQNEAQ (reference sequence). The CDR3, as DNA: TGTGCCAGCAGCCCCCCTATGGATACGCAGTATTTT. Its translation is CASSPPMDTQYF.

The chain combines TRBV6-4 with TRBJ1-1; possibly TRBD1 for D (5 bases). The ends were cut back, 6 bases at V and 4 bases at J, with 12 bases in the middle. Germline V gene lookup returns CDR1 MRHNA and CDR2 SNTAGT. The CDR3 contains 13 residues. The CDR3 DNA reads as TGTGCCAGCAGGGCCCCGGGGGGCACTGAAGCTTTCTTT. Amino acids: CASRAPGGTEAFF.

This chain uses TRBV20-1 with TRBJ1-3; tentatively, D is TRBD1 (5 bases). The CDR3 is 16 amino acids. Trimming took off 3 bases at V and 0 bases at J, with 15 bases between the two ends. The germline V gene has CDR1 DFQATT and CDR2 SNEGSKA (reference sequence). Here the CDR3 reads CSASVGHRYSGNTIYF. The CDR3 DNA sequence: TGCAGTGCTAGTGTAGGACACCGATACTCTGGAAACACCATATATTTT.

The gene calls are TRBV2 and TRBJ2-1; TRBD2 matches 8 bases. This CDR3 is 13 amino acids long. The germline V gene encodes CDR1 SNHLY and CDR2 FYNNEI. V dropped 8 bases and J dropped 12; count of bases not matched to a gene: 12. CDR3 in amino acids: CASGTGRAIPQFF. The CDR3, as DNA: TGTGCCAGCGGGACCGGGAGGGCCATCCCGCAGTTCTTC.

This chain uses TRBV19 with TRBJ1-5; tentatively, D is TRBD1 (5 bases). The germline V gene has CDR1 LNHDA and CDR2 SQIVND (reference sequence). This CDR3 contains 16 residues. V was clipped by 6 bases and J by 8 bases, with 23 bases between them. The CDR3 protein is CASSLIPGLTKKPQHF. As DNA, the CDR3 is TGTGCCAGTAGCCTTATTCCGGGACTGACCAAGAAGCCCCAGCATTTT.

This chain's CDR3 is CASSQDPPGGVSYEQYF. CDR3 DNA: TGCGCCAGCAGCCAAGACCCCCCAGGGGGTGTTTCCTACGAGCAGTACTTC. The chain recombines TRBV4-3 with TRBJ2-7; TRBD1 matches 7 bases. CDR3 size: 17 residues. Germline V lookup: CDR1 LGHNA, CDR2 YSLEER. V was pared by 0 bases and J by 1 base, with 9 bases of the junction left unmatched.

The V call is TRBV13, the J call TRBJ2-7; TRBD1 matches at 8 bases. V trimming: 4 bases; J trimming: 7 bases; junction bases outside the gene matches: 9. Germline V gives CDR1 PRHDT, CDR2 FYEKMQ (reference sequence). The CDR3 has 14 residues. The CDR3 here is CASSSTFDRGEQYF. CDR3 coding DNA: TGTGCCAGCAGCTCTACGTTCGACAGGGGAGAGCAGTACTTC.

The chain combines TRBV29-1 with TRBJ2-7, with 12 positions matching TRBD1. In germline, CDR1 is SQVTM, CDR2 ANQGSEA. This CDR3 region has 16 residues. V was pared by 6 bases and J by 3 bases, with 12 bases of the junction left unmatched. The CDR3: CSVGGTGGAKVYEQYF. The CDR3 DNA reads TGCAGCGTAGGAGGGACAGGGGGCGCCAAAGTCTACGAGCAGTACTTC.

The chain couples TRBV4-1 to TRBJ2-7; 8 positions match TRBD2. Per the germline V gene, CDR1 is MGHRA and CDR2 is YSYEKL. This CDR3 is 15 amino acids long. The J segment lost 0 bases and the V segment lost 4 bases, leaving 5 bases of the junction unmatched. This CDR3 reads CASSPGLASSYEQYF. The CDR3 DNA sequence: TGCGCCAGCAGCCCCGGACTAGCCAGCTCCTACGAGCAGTACTTC.

This chain links TRBV7-3 with TRBJ1-2; 9 nucleotides align to TRBD1. This CDR3 is 15 amino acids long. In germline, CDR1 is SGHTA, CDR2 FQGTGA. Germline trimming cut 0 bases from V and 6 bases from J; bases unmatched to any gene: 5. CDR3 sequence (DNA): TGTGCCAGCAGCTTAACCGGGACAGGGTCGGATGGCTACACCTTC. It specifies CASSLTGTGSDGYTF.

This chain connects TRBV4-3 to TRBJ1-5; D is unresolved. Germline-derived CDR1 and CDR2 are LGHNA and YSLEER. The CDR3 is 15 residues long. Trimming pared 0 bases from V and 6 bases from J, leaving 12 bases between. The CDR3 DNA is TGCGCCAGCAGCCAAGATCCCGTGGGAGTTCAGCCCCAGCATTTT. Its translation is CASSQDPVGVQPQHF.

V gene TRBV28 combines with J gene TRBJ1-2; D gene unclear. Germline V CDR1 and CDR2: MDHEN, SYDVKM. The V and J ends lost 6 bases and 4 bases respectively, with 6 bases between them. This CDR3 spans 11 amino acids. The CDR3 loop reads CASSWAYGYTF. DNA of the CDR3: TGTGCCAGCAGCTGGGCCTATGGCTACACCTTC.

The chain uses TRBV30 and TRBJ2-7, with 8 bases that match TRBD2. The germline V gene encodes CDR1 GTSNPN and CDR2 SVGIG (reference sequence). This CDR3 comprises 13 residues. The trim removed 1 base at V and 4 bases at J, leaving 3 bases unmatched. CDR3 nucleotide sequence: TGTGCCTGGAGTGAAACTAGCGGATACGAGCAGTACTTC. It encodes CAWSETSGYEQYF.

The chain links TRBV4-3 to TRBJ1-2, with D tentatively TRBD1 (6 bases). Germline V gives CDR1 LGHNA, CDR2 YSLEER. CDR3 length: 14 amino acids. V lost 0 bases and J lost 5, with 10 bases in between. DNA for the CDR3: TGCGCCAGCAGCCAAGACAGGGGTGAATATGGCTACACCTTC. This encodes CASSQDRGEYGYTF.

CDR3: CASSQIGGNEQFF. As DNA, the CDR3 is TGTGCCAGCAGCCAGATCGGCGGCAATGAGCAGTTCTTC. The V and J genes are TRBV14 and TRBJ2-1, with no clear D. CDR1 is SGHDN and CDR2 is FVKESK in the germline V gene. There are 13 residues in the CDR3. Trimming cost V 3 bases and J 6 bases, with 9 bases left between them.

This chain links TRBV28 with TRBJ2-1, with 12 bases fitting TRBD2. CDR1 is MDHEN, CDR2 SYDVKM, per germline. The CDR3 sequence is 19 residues long. V shed 6 bases, J shed 1 base, and the junction held 13 bases outside the gene matches. The CDR3 protein is CASRPPGLAGLSSYNEQFF. CDR3 DNA: TGTGCCAGCAGACCACCGGGACTAGCGGGCCTATCGTCCTACAATGAGCAGTTCTTC.

The CDR3 reads CASSVQDKVETQYF. The CDR3 DNA follows: TGTGCCAGCAGCGTTCAAGACAAGGTGGAGACCCAGTACTTC. The genes are TRBV9 and TRBJ2-5; D gene unclear. This CDR3 is 14 amino acids long. V gave up 2 bases and J gave up 5 bases, with 13 bases separating them. Germline-derived CDR1 and CDR2 are SGDLS and YYNGEE.

The chain couples TRBV28 to TRBJ1-5; the D is unclear. Germline values: CDR1 MDHEN, CDR2 SYDVKM. V lost 6 bases, J lost 3 bases, and 15 bases lay in between. CDR3 size: 15 residues. The CDR3 DNA reads TGTGCCAGCAGCCGCGGACTTAAAGACAATCAGCCCCAGCATTTT. Encoded protein: CASSRGLKDNQPQHF.

This clone was seen more than once but under ten times. The chain combines TRBV19 with TRBJ1-1, with D possibly matching TRBD1 (6 bases). Germline assignment: CDR1 LNHDA and CDR2 SQIVND (reference sequence). This CDR3 is built from 13 residues. Trimming took off 3 bases at V and 8 bases at J, with 13 bases between the two ends. The CDR3 is CASSIMPGQEAFF. The CDR3 nucleotides are TGTGCCAGTAGTATCATGCCGGGACAAGAAGCTTTCTTT.

The chain links TRBV4-2 to TRBJ2-2; no reliable D call. Germline CDR1 and CDR2: LGHNA and YNFKEQ. This CDR3 contains 17 residues. V was clipped by 0 bases and J by 2 bases, with 13 bases between them. This chain's CDR3 is CASSQDGTRVNTGELFF. The DNA for the CDR3 is TGTGCCAGCAGCCAAGACGGTACCCGAGTAAACACCGGGGAGCTGTTTTTT.

The chain recombines TRBV27 with TRBJ1-1; tentatively, D is TRBD1 (6 bases). The CDR3 runs 14 residues. The ends were cut back, 4 bases at V and 1 base at J, with 10 bases in the middle. Germline CDR1 MNHEY, CDR2 SMNVEV (reference sequence). CDR3 region: CASSSTGTNTEAFF. The CDR3 DNA sequence: TGTGCCAGCAGTTCAACAGGGACGAACACTGAAGCTTTCTTT.

The chain employs TRBV7-2 and TRBJ2-1, with D tentatively TRBD1 (5 bases). Germline CDR1 is SGHTA and CDR2 is FQGNSA. This CDR3 is built from 13 residues. V was clipped by 4 bases and J by 7 bases, with 11 bases between them. The CDR3 coding sequence is TGTGCCAGCAGCTCTCAGGGTAGAAATGAGCAGTTCTTC. Translation gives CASSSQGRNEQFF.

The chain is built from TRBV5-1 and TRBJ2-1, with 9 bases matching TRBD2. V shed 0 bases, J shed 5 bases, and the junction held 9 bases outside the gene matches. The germline V gene encodes CDR1 SGHRS and CDR2 YFSETQ. The CDR3 contains 17 residues. The CDR3 sequence: CASSLVAGAGVNNEQFF. The CDR3, as DNA: TGCGCCAGCAGCTTGGTAGCGGGAGCTGGTGTAAACAATGAGCAGTTCTTC.

This sequence joins TRBV18 and TRBJ1-2; TRBD1 is a possible D gene (5 bases). Trimming stripped 1 base from V and 4 bases from J, with 10 bases between. Germline CDR1 is KGHSH and CDR2 is LQKENI. The CDR3 contains 14 residues. CDR3 region: CASSPLPGSYGYTF. DNA of the CDR3: TGTGCCAGCTCACCACTGCCAGGGTCCTATGGCTACACCTTC.

V and J are TRBV28 and TRBJ1-2; possible D gene TRBD1, 6 bases. This CDR3 region has 14 residues. Germline V lookup: CDR1 MDHEN, CDR2 SYDVKM. Between the trimmed V and J ends, which lost 5 bases and 5 bases, there was a span of 15 bases. CDR3 sequence (DNA): TGTGCCAGCAGTAACCACAGGGCTGGTTATGGCTACACCTTC. Encoded protein: CASSNHRAGYGYTF.